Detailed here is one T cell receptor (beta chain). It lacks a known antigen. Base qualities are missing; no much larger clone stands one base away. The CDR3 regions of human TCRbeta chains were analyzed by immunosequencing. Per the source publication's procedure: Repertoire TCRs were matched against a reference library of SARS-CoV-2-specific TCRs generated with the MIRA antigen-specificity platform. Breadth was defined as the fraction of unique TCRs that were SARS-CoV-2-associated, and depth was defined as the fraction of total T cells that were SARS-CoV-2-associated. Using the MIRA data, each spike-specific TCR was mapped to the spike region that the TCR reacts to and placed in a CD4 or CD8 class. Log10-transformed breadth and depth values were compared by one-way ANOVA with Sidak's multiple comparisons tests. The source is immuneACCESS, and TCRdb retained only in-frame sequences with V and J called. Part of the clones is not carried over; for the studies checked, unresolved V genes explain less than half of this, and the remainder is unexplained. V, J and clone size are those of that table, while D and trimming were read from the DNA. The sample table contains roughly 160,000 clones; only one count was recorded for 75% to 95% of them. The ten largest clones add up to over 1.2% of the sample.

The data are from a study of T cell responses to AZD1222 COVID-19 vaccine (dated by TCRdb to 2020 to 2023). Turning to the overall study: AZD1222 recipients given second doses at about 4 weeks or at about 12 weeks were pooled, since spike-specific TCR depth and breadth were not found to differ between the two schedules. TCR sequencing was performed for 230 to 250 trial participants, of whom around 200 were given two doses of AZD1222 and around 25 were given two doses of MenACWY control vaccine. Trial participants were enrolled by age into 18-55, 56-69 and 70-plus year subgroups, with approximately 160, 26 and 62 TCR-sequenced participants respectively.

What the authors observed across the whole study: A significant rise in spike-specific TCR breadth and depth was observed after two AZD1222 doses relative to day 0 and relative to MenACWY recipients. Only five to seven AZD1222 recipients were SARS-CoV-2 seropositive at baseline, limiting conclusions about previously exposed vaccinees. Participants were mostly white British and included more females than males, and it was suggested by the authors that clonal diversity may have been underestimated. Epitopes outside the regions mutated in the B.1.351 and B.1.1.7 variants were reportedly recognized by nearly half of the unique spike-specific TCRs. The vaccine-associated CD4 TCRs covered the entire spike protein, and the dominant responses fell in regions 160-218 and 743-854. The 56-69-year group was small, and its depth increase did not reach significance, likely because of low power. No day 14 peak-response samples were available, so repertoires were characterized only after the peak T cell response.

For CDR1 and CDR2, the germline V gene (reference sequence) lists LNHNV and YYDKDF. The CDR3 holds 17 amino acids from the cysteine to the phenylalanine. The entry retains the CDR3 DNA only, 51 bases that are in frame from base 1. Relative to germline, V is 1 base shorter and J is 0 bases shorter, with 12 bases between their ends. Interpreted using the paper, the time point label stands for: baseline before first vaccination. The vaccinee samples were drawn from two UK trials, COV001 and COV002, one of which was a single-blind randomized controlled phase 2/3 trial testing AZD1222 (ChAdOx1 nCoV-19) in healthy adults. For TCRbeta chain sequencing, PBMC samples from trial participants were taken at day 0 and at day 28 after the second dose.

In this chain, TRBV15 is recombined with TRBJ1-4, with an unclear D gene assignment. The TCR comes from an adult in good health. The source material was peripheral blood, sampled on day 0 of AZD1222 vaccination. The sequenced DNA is TGTGCCACCAGCAGAGGGACGTCCAAACCAACTAATGAAAAACTGTTTTTT. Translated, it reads CATSRGTSKPTNEKLFF.